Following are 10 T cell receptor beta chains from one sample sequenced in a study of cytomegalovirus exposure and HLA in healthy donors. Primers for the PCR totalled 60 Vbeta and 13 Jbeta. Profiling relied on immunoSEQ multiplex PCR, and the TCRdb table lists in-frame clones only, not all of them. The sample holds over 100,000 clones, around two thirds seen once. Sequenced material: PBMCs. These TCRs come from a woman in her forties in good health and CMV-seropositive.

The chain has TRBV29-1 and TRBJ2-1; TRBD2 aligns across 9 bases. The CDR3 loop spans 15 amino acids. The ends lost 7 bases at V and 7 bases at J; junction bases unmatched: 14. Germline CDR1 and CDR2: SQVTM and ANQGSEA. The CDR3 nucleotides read TGCAGCGGTATGGGGGGGCGGGAGGGTACAAATGAGCAGTTCTTC. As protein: CSGMGGREGTNEQFF.

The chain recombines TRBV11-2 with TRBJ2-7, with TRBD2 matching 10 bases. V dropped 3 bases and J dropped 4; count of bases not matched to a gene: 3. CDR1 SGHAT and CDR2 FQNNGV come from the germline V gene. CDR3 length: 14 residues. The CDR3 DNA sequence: TGTGCCAGCAGCTTCACTAGCGGGAAATACGAGCAGTACTTC. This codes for CASSFTSGKYEQYF.

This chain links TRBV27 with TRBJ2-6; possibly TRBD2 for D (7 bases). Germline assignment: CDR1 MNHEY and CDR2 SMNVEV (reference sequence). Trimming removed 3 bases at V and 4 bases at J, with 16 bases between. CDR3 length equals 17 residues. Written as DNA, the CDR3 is TGTGCCAGCAGTTTTTTAGGGGGGGCGACGGGGGCCAACGTCCTGACTTTC. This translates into CASSFLGGATGANVLTF.

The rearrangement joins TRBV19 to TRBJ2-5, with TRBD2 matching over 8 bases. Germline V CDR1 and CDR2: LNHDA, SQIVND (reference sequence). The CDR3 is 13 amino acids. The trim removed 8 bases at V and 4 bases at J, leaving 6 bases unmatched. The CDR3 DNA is TGTGCCAGTTCCGGGGGGGGCGCAGAGACCCAGTACTTC. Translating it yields CASSGGGAETQYF.

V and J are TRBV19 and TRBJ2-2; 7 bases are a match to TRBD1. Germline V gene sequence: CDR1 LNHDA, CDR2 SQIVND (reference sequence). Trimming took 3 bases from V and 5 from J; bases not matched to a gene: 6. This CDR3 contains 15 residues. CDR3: CASSIRDRVTGELFF. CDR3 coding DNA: TGTGCCAGTAGTATTCGCGACAGGGTGACCGGGGAGCTGTTTTTT.

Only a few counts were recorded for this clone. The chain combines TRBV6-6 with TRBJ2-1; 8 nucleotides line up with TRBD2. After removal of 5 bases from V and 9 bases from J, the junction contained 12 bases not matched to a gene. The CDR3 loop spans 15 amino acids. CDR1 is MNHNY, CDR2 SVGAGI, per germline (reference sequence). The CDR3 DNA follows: TGTGCCAGCAGTCCCCTCCAGCGGGAGAGAGGTGAGCAGTTCTTC. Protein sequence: CASSPLQRERGEQFF.

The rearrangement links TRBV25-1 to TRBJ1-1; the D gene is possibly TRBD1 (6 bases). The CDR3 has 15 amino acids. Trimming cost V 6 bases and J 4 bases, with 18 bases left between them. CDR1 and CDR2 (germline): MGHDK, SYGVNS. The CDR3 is CASSDPSDRSTEAFF. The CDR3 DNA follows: TGTGCCAGCAGCGACCCTTCGGACAGATCCACTGAAGCTTTCTTT. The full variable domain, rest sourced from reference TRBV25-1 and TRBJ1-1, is EADIYQTPRYLVIGTGKKITLECSQTMGHDKMYWYQQDPGMELHLIHYSYGVNSTEKGDLSSESTVSRIRTEHFPLTLESARPSHTSQYLCASSDPSDRSTEAFFGQGTRLTVV.

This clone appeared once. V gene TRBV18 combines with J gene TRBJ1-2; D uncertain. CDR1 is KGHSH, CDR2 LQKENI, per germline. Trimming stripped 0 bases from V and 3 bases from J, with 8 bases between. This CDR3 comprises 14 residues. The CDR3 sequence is CASSPPGGHYGYTF. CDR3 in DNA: TGTGCCAGCTCACCACCGGGAGGTCACTATGGCTACACCTTC.

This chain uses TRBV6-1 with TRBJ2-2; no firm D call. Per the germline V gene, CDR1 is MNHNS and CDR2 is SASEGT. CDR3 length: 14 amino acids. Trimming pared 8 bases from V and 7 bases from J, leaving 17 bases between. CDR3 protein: CASCELGPDGELFF. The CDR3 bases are TGTGCCAGCTGCGAGTTGGGCCCCGACGGGGAGCTGTTTTTT.

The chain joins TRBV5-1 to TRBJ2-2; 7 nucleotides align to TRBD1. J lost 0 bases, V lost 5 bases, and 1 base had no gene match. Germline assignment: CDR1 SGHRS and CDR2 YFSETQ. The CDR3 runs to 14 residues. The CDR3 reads CASRGGSNTGELFF. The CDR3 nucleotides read TGCGCCAGCAGAGGGGGCTCGAACACCGGGGAGCTGTTTTTT.